This T cell receptor (beta chain) was sequenced in a study of cytomegalovirus exposure and HLA in healthy donors. V dropped 3 bases and J dropped 3 bases, with 4 bases sitting between them. Germline values: CDR1 SGDLS, CDR2 YYNGEE. The CDR3 length is 11 residues. PCR primers comprised 60 Vbeta and 13 Jbeta primers. TCRdb's table, derived via immunoSEQ multiplex PCR, lists solely in-frame clones and lacks some. The data hold about 160,000 clones, with about three quarters observed a single time. The source material was PBMCs. V and J are TRBV9 and TRBJ2-7; D not resolved. This TCR came from a woman aged 50 to 60 in good health and CMV-seropositive. Here the CDR3 reads CASSAGYEQYF. The DNA of the CDR3 is TGTGCCAGCAGCGCGGGCTACGAGCAGTACTTC.